This T cell receptor (beta chain) appears in the sequencing data of a study of T cells in Graves' hyperthyroidism and ophthalmopathy. Points from the study as a whole: Blood samples included most of the expanded thyroid clonotypes exceeding 0.001.

The germline CDR1 and CDR2 sequences are SGHRS and YFSETQ. Trimming took 4 bases from V and 3 from J; bases not matched to a gene: 7. The CDR3 contains 16 residues. Graves' hyperthyroidism showing no ophthalmopathy progression within 18 months was considered stable. Diagnoses were made from clinical symptoms, serum measures (thyroxine and TRAb), thyroid ultrasound and orbital computed tomography. TCR beta CDR3 region amplification was performed from RNA transcripts. The HTBI set primed first-round TCR CDR3 RT-PCR. TCRdb processed the multiplex PCR reads anew with MiXCR; each CDR3 protein has one entry. The top ten clones hold less than 65% of a sample with approximately 330,000 distinct CDR3 sequences, 21% of them seen once. Concerning this clonotype itself: Its antigen is not identified.

The TCR originated in a woman between 50 and 59 years old with Graves' hyperthyroidism. Material: blood. The chain joins TRBV5-1 to TRBJ2-7; 13 nucleotides match TRBD2. The CDR3 nucleotides read TGCGCCAGCAGCATCGGGAGGACTAGCGGGAGCTACGAGCAGTACTTC. Translated: CASSIGRTSGSYEQYF.